The 15 T cell receptor beta chains presented below share a single source sample, sequenced in a study of human T cells and chemical hapten exposure. Time point indicated: pre-sensitization, week 0. Specified treatment: therapeutic diphenylcyclopropenone sensitization with weekly scalp DPC. Using its own MiXCR run on the RACE reads, TCRdb lists one record per CDR3 protein. The sample lists 60,000 to 70,000 distinct CDR3 sequences; roughly 11% were seen once. The source was whole blood, collected in connection with sensitization to the hapten diphenylcyclopropenone (DPC). These receptors all come from a woman aged 45-65 years with alopecia areata. Some clones in this sample may be carry-over from other donors' samples.

This clonotype was counted a few times. This chain links TRBV15 with TRBJ2-2; D could derive from TRBD1 or TRBD2 (5 bases each). This CDR3 comprises 15 residues. V lost 5 bases, J lost 2 bases, and 12 bases lay in between. Germline CDR1 and CDR2: LNHNV and YYDKDF (reference sequence). The CDR3 DNA reads TGTGCCACCAGCTCGAGGGGCCGAAACACCGGGGAGCTGTTTTTT. The encoded protein is CATSSRGRNTGELFF. The full variable domain, with the rest looked up from reference TRBV15 and TRBJ2-2, is DAMVIQNPRYQVTQFGKPVTLSCSQTLNHNVMYWYQQKSSQAPKLLFHYYDKDFNNEADTPDNFQSRRPNTSFCFLDIRSPGLGDTAMYLCATSSRGRNTGELFFGEGSRLTVL.

The rearrangement uses TRBV6-5 and TRBJ2-7; 11 bases line up with TRBD2. Germline loops: CDR1 MNHEY, CDR2 SVGAGI. The length of the CDR3 is 16 residues. V shed 0 bases, J shed 5 bases, and the junction held 6 bases outside the gene matches. This CDR3 is CASSYSRGTSGNEQYF. In DNA form, the CDR3 reads TGTGCCAGCAGTTACTCGAGGGGGACTAGCGGAAACGAGCAGTACTTC.

This clonotype has more than one count but fewer than ten. V and J are TRBV7-2 and TRBJ2-7; D ambiguous. The germline V gene encodes CDR1 SGHTA and CDR2 FQGNSA. The CDR3 runs to 15 residues. Trimming stripped 5 bases from V and 4 bases from J, with 18 bases between. The CDR3 DNA is TGTGCCAGCAGCCTCGCCGGGTCCCAGCAGTACGAGCAGTACTTC. It translates to CASSLAGSQQYEQYF.

This clonotype has more than one count but fewer than ten. The chain has TRBV18 and TRBJ1-1; no clear D gene. There are 18 residues in the CDR3. The ends were cut back, 6 bases at V and 3 bases at J, with 26 bases in the middle. Germline V gives CDR1 KGHSH, CDR2 LQKENI. The CDR3 loop is CASSLAEEASLLDTEAFF. The CDR3 nucleotides read TGTGCCAGCTCTCTAGCAGAAGAAGCCAGTCTTTTGGACACTGAAGCTTTCTTT.

This clonotype was observed a single time. This chain uses TRBV5-1 with TRBJ2-6; the D gene could be TRBD1 or TRBD2 (6 bases each). With 5 bases removed from V and 2 bases from J, the gap between germline ends came to 11 bases. CDR1 and CDR2 (germline): SGHRS, YFSETQ. The length of the CDR3 is 15 residues. CDR3 sequence: CASSLEGAGANVLTF. The CDR3, as DNA: TGCGCCAGCAGTCTGGAGGGGGCTGGGGCCAACGTCCTGACTTTC.

The rearrangement uses TRBV5-1 and TRBJ1-4, with TRBD1 as a possible D gene (6 bases). Germline values: CDR1 SGHRS, CDR2 YFSETQ. V lost 4 bases and J lost 1, with 14 bases in between. The CDR3 loop spans 16 amino acids. The CDR3: CASSRSPQGTNEKLFF. In nucleotides, the CDR3 is TGCGCCAGCAGCCGATCCCCACAGGGAACTAATGAAAAACTGTTTTTT. Together with reference TRBV5-1 and TRBJ1-4, the CDR3 gives the full variable domain: KAGVTQTPRYLIKTRGQQVTLSCSPISGHRSVSWYQQTPGQGLQFLFEYFSETQRNKGNFPGRFSGRQFSNSRSEMNVSTLELGDSALYLCASSRSPQGTNEKLFFGSGTQLSVL.

V and J are TRBV27 and TRBJ2-2; TRBD2 matches at 8 bases. V lost 6 bases and J lost 3; bases outside the gene matches: 9. CDR1 is MNHEY, CDR2 SMNVEV, per germline (reference sequence). The CDR3 contains 16 residues. This chain's CDR3 is CASRGDRGGYTGELFF. The CDR3 DNA is TGTGCCAGCAGAGGAGACCGGGGGGGCTACACCGGGGAGCTGTTTTTT.

The chain combines TRBV18 with TRBJ1-4, with a tentative D call TRBD1 (6 bases). Trimming removed 1 base at V and 1 base at J, with 13 bases between. This CDR3 spans 17 amino acids. The germline V gene encodes CDR1 KGHSH and CDR2 LQKENI. The CDR3 region is CASSPRQGKVTNEKLFF. CDR3 DNA sequence: TGTGCCAGCTCACCACGGCAGGGGAAAGTAACTAATGAAAAACTGTTTTTT.

This clonotype has at least ten counts. CDR3 DNA sequence: TGTGCCAGCTCACCACCGTCGGGCCGCTATGGCTACACCTTC. This sequence encodes CASSPPSGRYGYTF. The V call is TRBV18, the J call TRBJ1-2; D not certain. Germline lookup yields CDR1 KGHSH and CDR2 LQKENI. The CDR3 extends over 14 amino acids. V lost 0 bases and J 4 bases, leaving 9 bases between the germline ends.

This clonotype was counted many times. The genes are TRBV7-9 and TRBJ2-2, with a weak D call TRBD1 (5 bases). Germline CDR1 reads SEHNR; CDR2 reads FQNEAQ (reference sequence). V was trimmed by 3 bases and J by 4 bases, leaving 9 bases between them. The CDR3 runs to 14 residues. As DNA, the CDR3 is TGTGCCAGCAGCTTCGACAGTCCCACCGGGGAGCTGTTTTTT. Protein: CASSFDSPTGELFF.

In its sample, this clonotype was seen many times. J is TRBJ2-1 and V is TRBV7-2, with 14 bases identical to TRBD2. The CDR3 is made up of 14 amino acids. The J segment lost 10 bases and the V segment lost 4 bases, leaving 3 bases of the junction unmatched. In germline, CDR1 is SGHTA, CDR2 FQGNSA. DNA for the CDR3: TGTGCCAGCAGCTCGGGACTAGCGGGAGCGGAGCAGTTCTTC. Translation gives CASSSGLAGAEQFF.

This clonotype was detected ten times or more. The V gene is TRBV7-2, the J gene TRBJ2-4; D possibly corresponds to TRBD2 (5 bases). This CDR3 comprises 17 residues. Trimming removed 3 bases at V and 1 base at J, with 16 bases between. CDR1 and CDR2 (germline): SGHTA, FQGNSA. The CDR3 here is CASSLGQPGGAKNIQYF. CDR3 coding DNA: TGTGCCAGCAGCTTGGGTCAGCCCGGCGGGGCCAAAAACATTCAGTACTTC.

This clonotype was counted many times. V usage is TRBV4-3 and J usage is TRBJ2-3; perhaps TRBD2 as D (5 bases). CDR3 length: 15 amino acids. Germline V gene sequence: CDR1 LGHNA, CDR2 YSLEER. V was cut by 3 bases and J by 8 bases, with 18 bases left in between. The CDR3 loop reads CASSQPSVRGGTQYF. Here the CDR3 DNA reads TGCGCCAGCAGCCAGCCCTCCGTTCGGGGTGGTACGCAGTATTTT.

Many counts were recorded for this clonotype. The chain joins TRBV14 to TRBJ1-1; D not resolved. In germline, CDR1 is SGHDN, CDR2 FVKESK. CDR3 size: 13 residues. V gave up 4 bases and J gave up 2 bases, with 8 bases separating them. CDR3 amino acids: CASSPLGNTEAFF. For the CDR3, the DNA is TGTGCCAGCAGCCCGCTAGGTAACACTGAAGCTTTCTTT.

This clonotype was found a few times. This rearrangement joins TRBV30 to TRBJ1-1, with unresolved D. CDR1 and CDR2 (germline): GTSNPN, SVGIG (reference sequence). The germline V and J ends were trimmed by 4 bases and 5 bases, with 8 bases remaining between them. The CDR3 loop spans 11 amino acids. This CDR3 is CAWNRETEAFF. As DNA, the CDR3 is TGTGCCTGGAATCGGGAAACTGAAGCTTTCTTT.